The 17 T cell receptor beta chains in this list originate from one sample, sequenced in a study of blood T cell repertoires in COVID-19. Sequencing was performed with immunoSEQ multiplex PCR; in TCRdb, only in-frame clones are kept and a portion is missing. The table includes under 250,000 clones, roughly 80% detected once. Sequenced input: PBMCs or T cells enriched from blood (not recorded which). The origin of the receptors is a woman in her forties with acute COVID-19.

The chain is built from TRBV7-3 and TRBJ1-2; D is perhaps TRBD1 (5 bases). Germline V gives CDR1 SGHTA, CDR2 FQGTGA. The CDR3 runs 16 residues. Trimming took off 5 bases at V and 3 bases at J, with 19 bases between the two ends. CDR3: CASSPRARVSDYGYTF. CDR3 in DNA: TGTGCCAGCAGCCCCCGGGCCAGGGTGAGCGACTATGGCTACACCTTC.

J is TRBJ2-2 and V is TRBV25-1; no clear D gene. From germline, CDR1 is MGHDK and CDR2 SYGVNS. The CDR3 extends over 15 amino acids. V lost 3 bases to trimming and J lost 5 bases, with 13 bases between them. CDR3 region: CASSDGLVRTGELFF. In DNA, the CDR3 is TGTGCCAGCAGTGATGGCCTAGTAAGGACCGGGGAGCTGTTTTTT. The full variable domain, completed using reference TRBV25-1 and TRBJ2-2, is EADIYQTPRYLVIGTGKKITLECSQTMGHDKMYWYQQDPGMELHLIHYSYGVNSTEKGDLSSESTVSRIRTEHFPLTLESARPSHTSQYLCASSDGLVRTGELFFGEGSRLTVL.

This rearrangement joins TRBV9 to TRBJ2-7, with 10 nucleotides matching TRBD2. Germline loops: CDR1 SGDLS, CDR2 YYNGEE. This CDR3 comprises 16 residues. V lost 0 bases to trimming and J lost 6 bases; unmatched junction nucleotides: 9. The CDR3, as DNA: TGTGCCAGCAGCGTAGGGCTAGCGGGAGTCAGTCGCGAGCAGTACTTC. Protein product: CASSVGLAGVSREQYF.

In DNA form, the CDR3 reads TGTGCCAGCAGTGAAAACCGCCTGGGGAGAGAGGGCTACACCTTC. Residues: CASSENRLGREGYTF. The V and J genes are TRBV6-1 and TRBJ1-2; D is ambiguous. Looked up from germline, CDR1 is MNHNS and CDR2 is SASEGT. This CDR3 spans 15 amino acids. Deletions cut 2 bases from V and 8 bases from J, with 18 bases between.

The chain combines TRBV7-9 with TRBJ1-3; TRBD1 matches at 9 bases. With 5 bases clipped from V and 4 bases from J, the junction kept 9 bases outside the gene matches. CDR3 length: 16 residues. Germline CDR1 and CDR2: SEHNR and FQNEAQ (reference sequence). In DNA, the CDR3 is TGTGCCAGCAGCCGTCCCGGGACAGGGATCGGAAACACCATATATTTT. Amino acid sequence: CASSRPGTGIGNTIYF.

This clone occurred a few times. This chain connects TRBV19 to TRBJ1-1; D gene unclear. The CDR3 has 13 residues. The V end was cut by 5 bases, the J end by 0 bases, with 7 bases between. Germline values: CDR1 LNHDA, CDR2 SQIVND (reference sequence). For the CDR3, the DNA is TGTGCCAGTAGTCACAGAATGAACACTGAAGCTTTCTTT. This sequence encodes CASSHRMNTEAFF.

The rearrangement uses TRBV6-2 or TRBV6-3 and TRBJ2-1; no clear D gene. CDR3 length equals 15 residues. CDR1 and CDR2 (germline): MNHEY, SVGEGT. Trimming pared 2 bases from V and 5 bases from J, leaving 13 bases between. The CDR3 region has the DNA TGTGCCAGCAGTTACATGAGCACCCGGGACAATGAGCAGTTCTTC. Protein: CASSYMSTRDNEQFF.

Only a few counts were recorded for this clone. The chain uses TRBV27 and TRBJ1-3; D not resolved. V lost 5 bases and J lost 1, with 15 bases in between. The CDR3 is 16 residues long. CDR1 is MNHEY, CDR2 SMNVEV, per germline (reference sequence). DNA of the CDR3: TGTGCCAGCAGTCCGCCGGGTCCAGAGTCTGGAAACACCATATATTTT. Translation: CASSPPGPESGNTIYF.

The V and J genes are TRBV9 and TRBJ2-5; 12 bases align to TRBD2. This CDR3 has 15 residues. Germline trimming cut 5 bases from V and 2 bases from J; bases unmatched to any gene: 4. Germline CDR1 SGDLS, CDR2 YYNGEE. CDR3 DNA: TGTGCCAGCAGGAAAGGACTAGCGGGACAAGAGACCCAGTACTTC. Protein: CASRKGLAGQETQYF.

V and J are TRBV2 and TRBJ1-2; 9 bases agree with TRBD1. This CDR3 has 13 amino acids. Per the germline V gene, CDR1 is SNHLY and CDR2 is FYNNEI. The V segment lost 8 bases and the J segment 8 bases; nucleotides outside the gene matches: 9. DNA for the CDR3: TGTGCCAGCCGCGCCCGGACAGGGGAAGGCTACACCTTC. Protein: CASRARTGEGYTF.

The CDR3 region has the DNA TGCGCCAGCAGCCGCGGGACAGGGTCGGAGAATGAGCAGTTCTTC. Residues: CASSRGTGSENEQFF. The chain recombines TRBV4-3 with TRBJ2-1, with 9 bases aligning to TRBD1. V lost 4 bases to trimming and J lost 7 bases; unmatched junction nucleotides: 8. The CDR3 runs to 15 residues. Per the germline V gene, CDR1 is LGHNA and CDR2 is YSLEER.

J is TRBJ1-3 and V is TRBV11-2; 7 nucleotides match TRBD1. This CDR3 is built from 13 residues. CDR1 and CDR2 from the germline V gene are SGHAT and FQNNGV. Trimming took 6 bases from V and 6 from J; bases not matched to a gene: 5. The CDR3 DNA sequence: TGTGCCAGCAGTGACAGGGAAGAAAACACCATATATTTT. Its translation: CASSDREENTIYF.

The chain links TRBV19 to TRBJ1-5, with a weak D call TRBD1 (6 bases). V was trimmed by 0 bases and J by 2 bases, leaving 8 bases between them. The germline V gene encodes CDR1 LNHDA and CDR2 SQIVND (reference sequence). This CDR3 is built from 15 residues. The CDR3 loop is CASSIEPGGNQPQHF. The CDR3 DNA sequence: TGTGCCAGTAGTATAGAGCCAGGGGGCAATCAGCCCCAGCATTTT.

The count of this clone is one. The V gene is TRBV19, the J gene TRBJ1-1; 7 bases line up with TRBD1. This CDR3 has 14 amino acids. The junction had 5 bases not matched to a gene; V was cut back by 6 bases and J by 1 base. Germline V gives CDR1 LNHDA, CDR2 SQIVND (reference sequence). The CDR3 loop is CASRPRTGNTEAFF. As DNA, the CDR3 is TGTGCCAGTAGACCTCGGACAGGGAACACTGAAGCTTTCTTT.

This chain connects TRBV25-1 to TRBJ2-2, with 9 bases lining up with TRBD1. This CDR3 is built from 15 residues. Germline CDR1 is MGHDK and CDR2 is SYGVNS. V gave up 6 bases and J gave up 6 bases; unmatched junction bases: 8. CDR3 sequence reads: CASSLGQGRAGELFF. The CDR3 bases are TGTGCCAGCAGCCTTGGACAGGGGAGGGCCGGGGAGCTGTTTTTT. Together with reference TRBV25-1 and TRBJ2-2, the CDR3 gives the full variable domain: EADIYQTPRYLVIGTGKKITLECSQTMGHDKMYWYQQDPGMELHLIHYSYGVNSTEKGDLSSESTVSRIRTEHFPLTLESARPSHTSQYLCASSLGQGRAGELFFGEGSRLTVL.

The V gene is TRBV5-6, the J gene TRBJ2-7; maybe TRBD2 (5 bases). The V and J ends lost 3 bases and 1 base respectively, with 17 bases between them. The germline CDR1 and CDR2 sequences are SGHDT and YYEEEE. The CDR3 totals 16 residues. This CDR3 is CASSSYETRGSYEQYF. The CDR3 DNA sequence: TGTGCCAGCAGCTCGTACGAGACCCGGGGTTCCTACGAGCAGTACTTC. Variable domain in full (rest from reference TRBV5-6 and TRBJ2-7): DAGVTQSPTHLIKTRGQQVTLRCSPKSGHDTVSWYQQALGQGPQFIFQYYEEEERQRGNFPDRFSGHQFPNYSSELNVNALLLGDSALYLCASSSYETRGSYEQYFGPGTRLTVT.

The gene calls are TRBV3-1 (or the pseudogene TRBV3-2) and TRBJ2-3; no definite D call. This CDR3 region has 15 residues. The V end lost 4 bases, the J end lost 1 base, and 12 bases lay between the germline ends. Germline V gives CDR1 LGHDT, CDR2 YNNKEL (reference sequence). The CDR3, as DNA: TGTGCCAGCAGCCCCCATGGCAGGCGCACAGATACGCAGTATTTT. Translation gives CASSPHGRRTDTQYF.